What follows are 14 T cell receptor beta chains derived from one specimen sequenced in a study of stem cell transplantation in POMP-related autoinflammatory disease (TCRdb year 2021). Library preparation used the immunoSEQ multiplex PCR assay. The clones in this table, taken by TCRdb from immuneACCESS, are in-frame only. Not every clone is retained; where verified, under half of the shortfall comes from an unresolved V gene, and the cause of the rest is unknown. The sample table contains some 69,000 clones; only one count was recorded for roughly 93% of them. Of the sample, about 0.7% is held by the ten largest clones. The intended sense of this specimen's time point label: after hematopoietic stem cell transplant. The sequencing used CD4+ T cells from PBMCs, collected after stem cell transplantation. These TCRs come from a human patient with POMP-related autoinflammation and immune dysregulation (PRAID). After a transplant, certain T cells may trace back to the graft donor.

This clone was recorded once. The CDR3 DNA reads TGTGCCAGAAGCTTGACAGGTCTAAACTACGAGCAGTACTTC. Its translation is CARSLTGLNYEQYF. The chain has TRBV5-3 and TRBJ2-7; D perhaps matches TRBD1 (5 bases). TRBV5-3 qualifies as an ORF whose function is uncertain. With 1 base removed from V and 3 bases from J, the gap between germline ends came to 11 bases. CDR3 size: 14 residues.

This clone was seen a handful of times. This chain connects TRBV4-1 to TRBJ1-5, with D unresolved. The V and J ends lost 0 bases and 4 bases respectively, with 13 bases between them. Germline-derived CDR1 and CDR2 are MGHRA and YSYEKL. The CDR3 spans 16 residues. Written as DNA, the CDR3 is TGCGCCAGCAGCCAAGAAGCAGCCGGATTGAATCAGCCCCAGCATTTT. Amino acids: CASSQEAAGLNQPQHF.

This clone was picked up one time. The chain has TRBV11-3 and TRBJ1-4, with a tentative D call TRBD1 (6 bases). This CDR3 is built from 14 residues. Trimming removed 5 bases at V and 2 bases at J, with 9 bases between. Per the germline V gene, CDR1 is SGHNT and CDR2 is YENEEA. CDR3 DNA sequence: TGTGCCAGCAGCATCGGACAGACTAATGAAAAACTGTTTTTT. It translates to CASSIGQTNEKLFF.

This rearrangement joins TRBV7-3 to TRBJ2-1; D remains ambiguous. The CDR3 runs to 15 residues. Trimming removed 2 bases at V and 5 bases at J, with 13 bases between. Germline V gene lookup returns CDR1 SGHTA and CDR2 FQGTGA. The CDR3 loop reads CASSLGPNVNNEQFF. The CDR3 region has the DNA TGTGCCAGCAGCTTAGGACCCAATGTAAACAATGAGCAGTTCTTC.

The rearrangement joins TRBV7-9 to TRBJ2-1, with D possibly TRBD2 on 5 matching bases. CDR3 length equals 18 residues. The V end lost 5 bases, the J end lost 1 base, and 21 bases lay between the germline ends. The germline CDR1 and CDR2 sequences are SEHNR and FQNEAQ (reference sequence). In nucleotides, the CDR3 is TGTGCCAGCAGCCCCAAGAGCCGGGCGGGTGCATCCTACAATGAGCAGTTCTTC. This codes for CASSPKSRAGASYNEQFF.

Judged by abundance, this clone is medium-sized. This chain joins TRBV9 and TRBJ1-1, with D perhaps TRBD1 (5 bases). V lost 3 bases to trimming and J lost 0 bases, with 9 bases between them. The CDR3 contains 14 residues. In germline, CDR1 is SGDLS, CDR2 YYNGEE. The CDR3 DNA reads TGTGCCAGCAGCGGAGGGACGCTGAACACTGAAGCTTTCTTT. Translated, it gives CASSGGTLNTEAFF.

The chain has TRBV24-1 and TRBJ2-5; perhaps TRBD1 as D (6 bases). Germline V CDR1 and CDR2: KGHDR, SFDVKD. This CDR3 contains 15 residues. Trimming left V 3 bases short and J 2 bases short, with 12 bases between. As DNA, the CDR3 is TGTGCCACCAGTGATCCGGGACAAAATCAAGAGACCCAGTACTTC. Translated: CATSDPGQNQETQYF.

This chain uses TRBV21-1 with TRBJ2-3; TRBD2, the D gene given by the table, was not confirmed from the DNA. TRBV21-1 constitutes a pseudogene. CDR3 length: 18 amino acids. As DNA, the CDR3 is TGTGCCAGCAGCAAAGTATGGTCTAGCGGGAGGAACACAGATACGCAGTATTTT. Encoded protein: CASSKVWSSGRNTDTQYF.

This sequence joins TRBV5-1 and TRBJ2-1; 12 nucleotides line up with TRBD2. Trimming removed 4 bases from V and 6 bases from J; junction bases left unmatched: 5. The CDR3 loop spans 15 amino acids. Germline loops: CDR1 SGHRS, CDR2 YFSETQ. As DNA, the CDR3 is TGCGCCAGCAGCCTTCCTAGCGGGGGGGCCAATGAGCAGTTCTTC. Amino acid sequence: CASSLPSGGANEQFF.

V usage is TRBV10-3 and J usage is TRBJ2-1, with 7 positions matching TRBD1. Germline trimming cut 10 bases from V and 1 base from J; bases unmatched to any gene: 10. The CDR3 totals 15 residues. Per germline, CDR1 ENHRY and CDR2 SYGVKD. The DNA for the CDR3 is TGTGCCACTAAAGACAGGGTCGAATCCTACAATGAGCAGTTCTTC. Translating it yields CATKDRVESYNEQFF.

This clone was found once. V usage is TRBV19 and J usage is TRBJ1-4; 7 nucleotides align to TRBD1. Per germline, CDR1 LNHDA and CDR2 SQIVND (reference sequence). Germline trimming cut 5 bases from V and 0 bases from J; bases unmatched to any gene: 6. This CDR3 spans 16 amino acids. The CDR3 here is CASSPPDRATNEKLFF. The DNA of the CDR3 is TGTGCCAGTAGTCCGCCCGACAGGGCAACTAATGAAAAACTGTTTTTT.

V usage is TRBV2 and J usage is TRBJ2-1, with D hard to call. V was clipped by 6 bases and J by 8 bases, with 8 bases between them. The CDR3 contains 11 residues. CDR1 and CDR2 (germline): SNHLY, FYNNEI. The CDR3: CASSDPHEQFF. CDR3 DNA: TGTGCCAGCAGCGACCCCCATGAGCAGTTCTTC. The full variable domain, its missing parts supplied by reference TRBV2 and TRBJ2-1, is EPEVTQTPSHQVTQMGQEVILRCVPISNHLYFYWYRQILGQKVEFLVSFYNNEISEKSEIFDDQFSVERPDGSNFTLKIRSTKLEDSAMYFCASSDPHEQFFGPGTRLTVL.

The chain recombines TRBV10-2 with TRBJ2-7, with 9 bases lining up with TRBD2. The V segment lost 6 bases and the J segment 1 base; nucleotides outside the gene matches: 10. Germline V CDR1 and CDR2: WSHSY, SAAADI. This CDR3 is built from 16 residues. CDR3 in amino acids: CASSDWGSGRSYEQYF. CDR3 DNA: TGCGCCAGCAGCGACTGGGGTAGCGGGAGATCCTACGAGCAGTACTTC.

The chain couples TRBV18 to TRBJ1-2; 9 nucleotides line up with TRBD1. The V segment lost 2 bases and the J segment 4 bases; nucleotides outside the gene matches: 8. Looked up from germline, CDR1 is KGHSH and CDR2 is LQKENI. There are 16 residues in the CDR3. The CDR3: CASSPAQGAFAYGYTF. CDR3 bases: TGTGCCAGCTCACCAGCACAGGGGGCGTTCGCCTATGGCTACACCTTC.